These 3 T cell receptor beta chains were all obtained from the same sample, sequenced in a study of CD8 T cells in Susac syndrome. RNA was extracted with the RNeasy kit, and a quantity of 0.5 to 1 ug was reverse transcribed using random hexamers. TCRdb reanalysed the immunoSEQ multiplex PCR reads using MiXCR and keeps one entry per CDR3 protein. The table includes under 90,000 distinct CDR3 sequences, about 92% detected once. Material: CD4+ T cells from PBMCs. The receptors were sampled from a human donor with Susac syndrome.

The rearrangement uses TRBV20-1 and TRBJ2-1; D gene ambiguous. Trimming removed 0 bases from V and 2 bases from J, with 11 bases in between. The V gene's germline CDR1 is DFQATT and CDR2 SNEGSKA (reference sequence). This CDR3 has 15 residues. The CDR3: CSARDSTLPYNEQFF. As DNA, the CDR3 is TGCAGTGCTAGAGATAGCACTCTTCCCTACAATGAGCAGTTCTTC.

The sample holds one count of this clonotype. CDR3 in amino acids: CASSLSGVTTDTQYF. The CDR3 DNA sequence: TGTGCCAGCAGTCTGTCGGGGGTTACCACAGATACGCAGTATTTT. This sequence joins TRBV28 and TRBJ2-3, with a tentative D call TRBD2 (6 bases). The CDR3 sequence is 15 residues long. Per germline, CDR1 MDHEN and CDR2 SYDVKM. V lost 5 bases and J lost 2, with 14 bases in between.

This chain uses TRBV3-1 with TRBJ1-1; possible D gene TRBD1, 5 bases. The V gene's germline CDR1 is LGHDT and CDR2 YNNKEL (reference sequence). The CDR3 loop spans 12 amino acids. The V gene lost 3 bases and the J gene lost 6 bases, with 8 bases spanning the gap. The DNA for the CDR3 is TGTGCCAGCAGCCATGTGGGGGCTGAAGCTTTCTTT. Its protein is CASSHVGAEAFF.